This T cell receptor beta chain was documented in a study of cytomegalovirus exposure and HLA in healthy donors. A note on this clone: No antigen is known for it.

This CDR3 comprises 16 residues. The V gene's germline CDR1 is MGHDK and CDR2 SYGVNS. V shed 5 bases, J shed 0 bases, and the junction held 7 bases outside the gene matches. Study observations and caveats: Later analysis identified over 15,000 TCR beta sequences associated with HLA alleles, using a false discovery rate threshold of 0.05. Among the sequence variants, a highly shared cluster was likely an artifact of sequencing. A later analysis reportedly identified an Asian-associated ancestry cluster as carrying fewer N-insertions than the approximately 730-donor mean.

The PCR ran on 60 Vbeta and 13 Jbeta primers. Source study methods: Counted up in a later analysis, unique TCR beta chains came to approximately 83 million, with about 10 million shared. Profiling relied on immunoSEQ multiplex PCR, and the TCRdb table lists in-frame clones only, not all of them. V and J calls and clone size follow that table, whereas D and trimming were derived from the DNA. This table holds roughly 120,000 clones, around 80% found once. Sequencing input: PBMCs. The gene calls are TRBV25-1 and TRBJ1-3, with 7 bases matching TRBD1. The TCR was taken from a man younger than 45 in good health and CMV-seropositive. This CDR3 reads CASSKPGQSSGNTIYF. CDR3 nucleotides: TGTGCCAGCAGTAAACCGGGACAGAGCTCTGGAAACACCATATATTTT. The whole variable domain, remainder taken from reference TRBV25-1 and TRBJ1-3, is EADIYQTPRYLVIGTGKKITLECSQTMGHDKMYWYQQDPGMELHLIHYSYGVNSTEKGDLSSESTVSRIRTEHFPLTLESARPSHTSQYLCASSKPGQSSGNTIYFGEGSWLTVV.